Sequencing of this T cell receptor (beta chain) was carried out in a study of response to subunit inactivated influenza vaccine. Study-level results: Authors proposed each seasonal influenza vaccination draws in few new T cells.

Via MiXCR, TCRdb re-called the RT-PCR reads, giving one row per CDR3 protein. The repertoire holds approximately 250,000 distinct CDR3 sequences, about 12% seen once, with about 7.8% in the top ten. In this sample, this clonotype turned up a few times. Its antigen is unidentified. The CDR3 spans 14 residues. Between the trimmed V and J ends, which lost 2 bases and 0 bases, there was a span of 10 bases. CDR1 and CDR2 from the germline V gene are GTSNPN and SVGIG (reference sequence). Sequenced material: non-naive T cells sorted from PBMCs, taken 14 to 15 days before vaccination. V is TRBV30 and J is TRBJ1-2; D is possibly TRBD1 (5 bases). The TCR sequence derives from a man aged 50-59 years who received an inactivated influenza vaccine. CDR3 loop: CAWSSGKANYGYTF. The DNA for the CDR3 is TGTGCCTGGAGTTCAGGGAAAGCTAACTATGGCTACACCTTC.